This TCR beta chain appears in the sequencing data of a study of metastatic and nonmetastatic thyroid tumors. About the study: Peripheral blood and tumor or nodule samples from malignant and benign thyroid patients were compared.

No treatment had been given to any patient before thyroid surgery. TCRdb reanalyzed the PCR reads via MiXCR. The table records 45,000 to 50,000 clones, around 21% of them present only once. Study-wide findings and caveats: When malignant thyroid tumors were compared with benign nodules, TCR beta diversity was reportedly significantly higher in the malignant tumors. This held in both blood and tumor samples.

Germline V lookup: CDR1 KGHSH, CDR2 LQKENI. This CDR3 is built from 14 residues. V gave up 5 bases and J gave up 2 bases, with 13 bases separating them. Comments on this clone: No antigen is known for it.

Sequenced: blood. The V and J genes are TRBV18 and TRBJ2-7, with D possibly being TRBD1 (6 bases). This clonotype was sampled from a male donor with papillary thyroid cancer or a benign thyroid nodule (not recorded which). Some clones in this sample may be carry-over from other donors' samples. The CDR3 protein is CASSGTGFPYEQYF. The CDR3 bases are TGTGCCAGCTCAGGTACAGGGTTCCCCTACGAGCAGTACTTC.